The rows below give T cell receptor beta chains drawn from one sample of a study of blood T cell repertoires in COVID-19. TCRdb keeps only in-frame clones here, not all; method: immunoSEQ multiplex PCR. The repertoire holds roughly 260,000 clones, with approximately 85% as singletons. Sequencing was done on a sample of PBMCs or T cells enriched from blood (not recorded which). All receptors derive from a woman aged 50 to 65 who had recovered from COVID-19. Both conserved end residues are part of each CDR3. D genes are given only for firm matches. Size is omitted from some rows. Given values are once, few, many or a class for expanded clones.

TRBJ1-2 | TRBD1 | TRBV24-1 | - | CATSDFRQGVGYTF | TGTGCCACCAGTGATTTTCGACAGGGGGTAGGCTACACCTTC
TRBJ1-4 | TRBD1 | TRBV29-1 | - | CSVALGGTGQKLFF | TGCAGCGTAGCCCTGGGTGGGACAGGGCAAAAACTGTTTTTT
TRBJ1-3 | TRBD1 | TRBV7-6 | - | CASRLNRDSGNTIYF | TGTGCCAGCAGACTTAACCGGGACAGTGGAAACACCATATATTTT
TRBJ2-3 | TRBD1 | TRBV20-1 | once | CSASSLLRQGRTGTDTQYF | TGCAGTGCTAGTAGCCTCTTGAGACAGGGGAGGACGGGCACAGATACGCAGTATTTT
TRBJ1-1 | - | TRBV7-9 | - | CASSPRGGIGTEAFF | TGTGCCAGCAGCCCGCGCGGGGGGATAGGTACTGAAGCTTTCTTT
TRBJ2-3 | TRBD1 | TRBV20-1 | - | CSASGGQIKSDTQYF | TGCAGTGCTAGTGGGGGACAGATTAAATCAGATACGCAGTATTTT
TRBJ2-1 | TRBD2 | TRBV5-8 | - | CASSRRSGSSYNEQFF | TGTGCCAGCAGCCGACGCAGCGGGAGCTCCTACAATGAGCAGTTCTTC
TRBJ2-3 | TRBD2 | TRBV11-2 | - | CASSLGIMSGSPDTQYF | TGTGCCAGCAGCTTGGGCATTATGAGCGGGAGTCCAGATACGCAGTATTTT
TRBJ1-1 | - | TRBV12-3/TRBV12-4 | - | CASSSITGIEAFF | TGTGCCAGCAGTTCCATTACAGGGATTGAAGCTTTCTTT
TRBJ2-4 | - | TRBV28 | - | CASSWGEDTMDIQYF | TGTGCCAGCAGTTGGGGGGAGGATACCATGGACATTCAGTACTTC
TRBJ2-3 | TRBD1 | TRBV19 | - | CASSNRGSADTQYF | TGTGCCAGTAGCAACAGGGGATCGGCAGATACGCAGTATTTT
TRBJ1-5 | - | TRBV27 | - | CASSLMAGRRDQPQHF | TGTGCCAGCAGTTTAATGGCAGGGAGGCGCGATCAGCCCCAGCATTTT
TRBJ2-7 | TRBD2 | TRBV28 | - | CASSSSHSGRAYEQYF | TGTGCCAGCAGTTCGTCTCACAGCGGGAGGGCCTACGAGCAGTACTTC
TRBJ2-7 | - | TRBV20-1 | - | CSARQGFEQYF | TGCAGTGCTAGGCAGGGGTTCGAGCAGTACTTC
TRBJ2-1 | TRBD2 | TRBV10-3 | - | CAISITGTSGSSSYNEQFF | TGTGCCATCAGTATAACCGGGACTAGCGGGAGTTCCTCCTACAATGAGCAGTTCTTC
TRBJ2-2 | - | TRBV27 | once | CASSPQLLTNTGELFF | TGTGCCAGCAGTCCGCAACTCTTAACGAACACCGGGGAGCTGTTTTTT
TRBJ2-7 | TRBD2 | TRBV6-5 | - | CASSYSGRGGEQYF | TGTGCCAGCAGTTACTCAGGTCGGGGGGGAGAGCAGTACTTC
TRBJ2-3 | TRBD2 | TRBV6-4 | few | CASSEAGGGTDTQYF | TGTGCCAGCAGTGAAGCGGGAGGAGGTACAGATACGCAGTATTTT
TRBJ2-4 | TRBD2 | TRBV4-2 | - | CASSQGAGRGNIQYF | TGTGCCAGCAGCCAAGGAGCGGGACGAGGAAACATTCAGTACTTC
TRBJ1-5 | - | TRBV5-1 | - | CASSLGGINQPQHF | TGCGCCAGCAGCTTGGGAGGGATCAATCAGCCCCAGCATTTT
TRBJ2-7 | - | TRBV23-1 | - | CASSQSKLHEQYF | TGCGCCAGCAGTCAATCGAAACTCCACGAGCAGTACTTC
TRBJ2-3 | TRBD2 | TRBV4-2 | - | CASSQLVGGSMDTQYF | TGTGCCAGCAGCCAATTGGTCGGCGGGAGTATGGATACGCAGTATTTT
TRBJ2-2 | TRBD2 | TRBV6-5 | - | CASSWTSGNTGELFF | TGTGCCAGCAGTTGGACTAGCGGCAACACCGGGGAGCTGTTTTTT
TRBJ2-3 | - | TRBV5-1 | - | CASSLATGARGTDTQYF | TGCGCCAGCAGCTTGGCCACGGGAGCGAGAGGGACAGATACGCAGTATTTT
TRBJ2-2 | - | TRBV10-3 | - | CASQGTGELFF | TGTGCCAGTCAGGGAACCGGGGAGCTGTTTTTT
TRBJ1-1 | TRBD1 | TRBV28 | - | CASRSQGARTEAFF | TGTGCCAGCAGGTCACAGGGGGCGCGCACTGAAGCTTTCTTT
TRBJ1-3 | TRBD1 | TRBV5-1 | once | CASSLGTGRNTIYF | TGCGCCAGCAGCCTCGGGACAGGGCGAAACACCATATATTTT
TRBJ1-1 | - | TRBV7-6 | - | CASSSTDSGGNTEAFF | TGTGCCAGCAGCTCTACGGACAGCGGAGGTAATACTGAAGCTTTCTTT
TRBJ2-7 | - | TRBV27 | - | CASSFSGLSYEQYF | TGTGCCAGCAGTTTTTCAGGTCTCTCCTACGAGCAGTACTTC
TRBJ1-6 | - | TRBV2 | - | CASSTRQSHSPLHF | TGTGCCAGCAGCACCAGACAAAGCCATTCACCCCTCCACTTT
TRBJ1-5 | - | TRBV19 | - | CASSMGFDYSNQPQHF | TGTGCCAGTAGTATGGGATTCGACTATAGCAATCAGCCCCAGCATTTT
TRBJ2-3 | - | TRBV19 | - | CASSIRDTDTQYF | TGTGCCAGTAGTATAAGAGACACAGATACGCAGTATTTT
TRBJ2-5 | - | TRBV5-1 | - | CASSRGIQETQYF | TGCGCCAGCAGCAGAGGAATACAAGAGACCCAGTACTTC
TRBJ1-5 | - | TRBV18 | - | CASSPPGDRSSQPQHF | TGTGCCAGCTCACCACCGGGAGACAGGTCCAGTCAGCCCCAGCATTTT
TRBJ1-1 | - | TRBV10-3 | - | CAISEFMNTEAFF | TGTGCCATCAGTGAGTTCATGAACACTGAAGCTTTCTTT
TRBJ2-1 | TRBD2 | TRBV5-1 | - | CASSFRVTSGYNEQFF | TGCGCCAGCAGCTTTCGCGTGACTAGCGGGTACAATGAGCAGTTCTTC
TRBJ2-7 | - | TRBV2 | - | CASKGFYEQYF | TGTGCCAGCAAGGGGTTCTACGAGCAGTACTTC
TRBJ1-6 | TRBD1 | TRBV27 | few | CASSGGQAGFSPLHF | TGTGCCAGCAGTGGCGGACAGGCCGGATTTTCACCCCTCCACTTT
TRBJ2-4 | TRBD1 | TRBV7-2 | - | CASSLEGQGRNIQYF | TGTGCCAGCAGCTTAGAGGGACAGGGGCGAAACATTCAGTACTTC
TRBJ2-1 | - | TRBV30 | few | CAWSAGWQGLGNEQFF | TGTGCCTGGAGTGCTGGGTGGCAGGGCTTGGGCAATGAGCAGTTCTTC
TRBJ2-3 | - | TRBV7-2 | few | CASSLTTTGTDTQYF | TGTGCCAGCAGCTTAACGACGACAGGCACAGATACGCAGTATTTT
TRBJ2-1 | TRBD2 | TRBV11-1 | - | CASSLRTSGSNEQFF | TGTGCCAGCAGCTTAAGAACTAGCGGGTCCAATGAGCAGTTCTTC